This passage covers 18 T cell receptor beta chains from one sample sequenced in a study of CD8 T cells in ankylosing spondylitis. TCRdb re-derived calls from the 5' RACE reads in MiXCR, one entry per CDR3 protein. The sample contains around 130,000 distinct CDR3 sequences, around 8.5% of which appear only once. The sequenced sample consisted of blood, either unsorted or a sorted T cell fraction (not recorded which). The receptor set was obtained from a male donor with ankylosing spondylitis or in good health (not recorded which).

The chain joins TRBV6-5 to TRBJ2-7; unclear D gene. The CDR3 consists of 16 residues. Germline CDR1 reads MNHEY; CDR2 reads SVGAGI. The germline V and J ends were trimmed by 2 bases and 2 bases, with 16 bases remaining between them. CDR3 sequence (DNA): TGTGCCAGCAGTTACAGGTCAGGAGCCCTTACCTACGAGCAGTACTTC. Encoded protein: CASSYRSGALTYEQYF.

This clonotype was detected many times. V is TRBV5-1 and J is TRBJ2-1; TRBD2 might be the D (6 bases). The germline CDR1 and CDR2 sequences are SGHRS and YFSETQ. Trimming stripped 2 bases from V and 9 bases from J, with 15 bases between. This CDR3 has 14 amino acids. The CDR3 reads CASSFGTGESEQFF. CDR3 coding DNA: TGCGCCAGCAGCTTCGGTACGGGAGAAAGTGAGCAGTTCTTC.

In the case of this clonotype: One end of the junction is discordant with germline, which a read error may explain. V usage is TRBV12-3 or TRBV12-4 and J usage is TRBJ2-1, with D maybe TRBD2 (5 bases). The CDR3 contains 19 residues. CDR3 sequence (DNA): TGTACCAGCAGTTTAGCGCGATCAATGTGGGGTGGGCCAACAAATGAGCAGTTCTTC. As protein: CTSSLARSMWGGPTNEQFF.

At least ten counts were recorded for this clonotype. The V gene is TRBV27, the J gene TRBJ2-1; TRBD2 matches at 7 bases. Unmatched junction bases numbered 12, after V lost 2 bases and J lost 2 bases. Germline V gene sequence: CDR1 MNHEY, CDR2 SMNVEV (reference sequence). This CDR3 has 18 amino acids. CDR3 sequence reads: CASSLAAGLSGTYNEQFF. The CDR3 bases are TGTGCCAGCAGTTTAGCAGCGGGGCTTTCGGGGACCTACAATGAGCAGTTCTTC.

This clonotype was counted many times. The rearrangement joins TRBV7-2 to TRBJ1-2; D is unclear. The CDR3 totals 14 residues. Germline assignment: CDR1 SGHTA and CDR2 FQGNSA. Trimming removed 5 bases from V and 2 bases from J, with 12 bases in between. CDR3 in amino acids: CASSLRRENYGYTF. CDR3 DNA sequence: TGTGCCAGCAGCCTACGACGGGAAAACTATGGCTACACCTTC.

This clonotype was found many times. V is TRBV20-1 and J is TRBJ2-1; 7 bases match TRBD2. The CDR3 spans 20 residues. Germline assignment: CDR1 DFQATT and CDR2 SNEGSKA (reference sequence). With V trimmed by 0 bases and J by 0 bases, 17 bases remained unmatched. The CDR3 nucleotides read TGCAGTGCTAGAGATCTGGTTGGCGGTGGGACTATTATCTCCTACAATGAGCAGTTCTTC. It specifies CSARDLVGGGTIISYNEQFF.

The chain uses TRBV6-2 or TRBV6-3 and TRBJ2-1, with TRBD2 matching 13 bases. CDR1 is MNHEY, CDR2 SVGEGT, per germline. Trimming cost V 5 bases and J 4 bases; bases outside gene matches: 5. CDR3 length: 16 amino acids. CDR3 amino acids: CASSRTSGRGYNEQFF. The CDR3 DNA reads TGTGCCAGCAGTCGGACTAGCGGGAGAGGTTACAATGAGCAGTTCTTC.

This clonotype was detected ten times or more. One end of the junction fails to match germline, which may point to a read error. The chain combines TRBV20-1 with TRBJ2-7; tentative D call: TRBD1 (6 bases). The CDR3 is 14 amino acids. Germline CDR1 is DFQATT and CDR2 is SNEGSKA (reference sequence). The CDR3 is CSVRTGFSIYEQYF. The CDR3 nucleotides are TGCAGTGTTAGAACAGGGTTCTCTATCTACGAGCAGTACTTC.

This clonotype was counted ten times or more. The rearrangement joins TRBV7-2 to TRBJ2-2; D not resolved. V was cut by 4 bases and J by 1 base, with 10 bases left in between. Germline V lookup: CDR1 SGHTA, CDR2 FQGNSA. The CDR3 loop spans 15 amino acids. The DNA of the CDR3 is TGTGCCAGCAGCTCTCAGGCTCAGAACACCGGGGAGCTGTTTTTT. It specifies CASSSQAQNTGELFF.

V and J are TRBV3-1 and TRBJ2-7; 8 bases are a match to TRBD2. Germline-derived CDR1 and CDR2 are LGHDT and YNNKEL (reference sequence). With 5 bases clipped from V and 2 bases from J, the junction kept 5 bases outside the gene matches. The CDR3 extends over 14 amino acids. The CDR3 sequence is CASSVAGRAYEQYF. The CDR3 DNA follows: TGTGCCAGCAGCGTAGCGGGAAGAGCCTACGAGCAGTACTTC.

This clonotype was detected many times. The chain employs TRBV27 and TRBJ1-1; maybe TRBD1 (6 bases). CDR1 is MNHEY, CDR2 SMNVEV, per germline (reference sequence). The ends were cut back, 6 bases at V and 5 bases at J, with 16 bases in the middle. This CDR3 contains 14 residues. CDR3 amino acids: CASRPGGMGTEAFF. The CDR3 bases are TGTGCCAGCAGGCCGGGGGGCATGGGGACTGAAGCTTTCTTT.

This clonotype was counted many times. For the CDR3, the DNA is TGTGCCAGCAGTTTAAGGGGGAGGGCCAATGAGCAGTTCTTC. As protein: CASSLRGRANEQFF. The chain joins TRBV12-3 or TRBV12-4 to TRBJ2-1, with D maybe TRBD2 (7 bases). The germline V and J ends were trimmed by 2 bases and 6 bases, with 11 bases remaining between them. The CDR3 extends over 14 amino acids.

This clonotype was seen ten or more times. The V call is TRBV20-1, the J call TRBJ2-1; TRBD2 matches 9 bases. V shed 0 bases, J shed 15 bases, and the junction held 6 bases outside the gene matches. The germline gives CDR1 DFQATT, CDR2 SNEGSKA (reference sequence). This CDR3 has 12 amino acids. This chain's CDR3 is CSARDRGRAAFF. DNA for the CDR3: TGCAGTGCTAGAGATCGCGGGAGGGCCGCGTTCTTC.

This clonotype came up many times. V gene TRBV7-9 combines with J gene TRBJ2-3, with D unclear. The CDR3 is made up of 12 amino acids. Germline V lookup: CDR1 SEHNR, CDR2 FQNEAQ (reference sequence). The V end lost 4 bases, the J end lost 5 bases, and 7 bases lay between the germline ends. CDR3 amino acids: CASSSYRDTQYF. The CDR3 DNA sequence: TGTGCCAGCAGCTCGTACCGAGATACGCAGTATTTT. Using reference TRBV7-9 and TRBJ2-3 for the parts outside the CDR3, the full variable domain is DTGVSQNPRHKITKRGQNVTFRCDPISEHNRLYWYRQTLGQGPEFLTYFQNEAQLEKSRLLSDRFSAERPKGSFSTLEIQRTEQGDSAMYLCASSSYRDTQYFGPGTRLTVL.

This clonotype showed up just a few times. V is TRBV28 and J is TRBJ2-1; TRBD2 matches at 9 bases. Germline V lookup: CDR1 MDHEN, CDR2 SYDVKM. The CDR3 is 15 residues long. The J segment lost 5 bases and the V segment lost 5 bases, leaving 7 bases of the junction unmatched. This CDR3 is CASSRLADTNNEQFF. In DNA form, the CDR3 reads TGTGCCAGCAGTAGACTAGCGGATACAAACAATGAGCAGTTCTTC.

The V gene is TRBV14, the J gene TRBJ2-2; unclear D gene. The CDR3 totals 15 residues. Germline loops: CDR1 SGHDN, CDR2 FVKESK. V lost 1 base and J 0 bases, leaving 6 bases between the germline ends. Written as DNA, the CDR3 is TGTGCCAGCAGCCAAGGGATAGCGAACACCGGGGAGCTGTTTTTT. Translation: CASSQGIANTGELFF.

This clonotype was counted between two and nine times. The chain couples TRBV30 to TRBJ2-1; possible D gene TRBD1, 5 bases. CDR1 and CDR2 (germline): GTSNPN, SVGIG (reference sequence). Deletions cut 2 bases from V and 7 bases from J, with 21 bases between. The CDR3 spans 16 residues. The chain's CDR3 is CAWSPPRAARGNEQFF. Here the CDR3 DNA reads TGTGCCTGGAGTCCACCCAGGGCCGCGCGAGGAAATGAGCAGTTCTTC. The full variable domain, completed using reference TRBV30 and TRBJ2-1, is SQTIHQWPATLVQPVGSPLSLECTVEGTSNPNLYWYRQAAGRGLQLLFYSVGIGQISSEVPQNLSASRPQDRQFILSSKKLLLSDSGFYLCAWSPPRAARGNEQFFGPGTRLTVL.

The table lists this clonotype with many counts. The chain recombines TRBV6-2 or TRBV6-3 with TRBJ2-7; 9 bases align to TRBD2. The CDR3 extends over 14 amino acids. Losses at the gene ends were 7 bases for V and 2 bases for J; bases not matched to a gene: 6. Germline V gene data show CDR1 as MNHEY and CDR2 as SVGEGT. CDR3 DNA: TGTGCCAGCACCGGTCTAGCGGGAACCTACGAGCAGTACTTC. Translated: CASTGLAGTYEQYF.